This T cell receptor beta chain was observed in a study of beta chain features in type 1 diabetes. Study-level findings and limits: Among patients, naive, central memory and Treg TCRB repertoires appeared more similar than among healthy donors. Although PCR might favor shorter templates, it would do so equally in patients and controls.

The CDR3 is 17 residues long. V was trimmed by 2 bases and J by 1 base, leaving 17 bases between them. CDR1 and CDR2 from the germline V gene are SEHNR and FQNEAQ (reference sequence). Points on this clone: Its antigen is currently unknown.

The investigators reverse transcribed all of the isolated RNA, so they sequenced expressed TCRB transcripts. Roughly 3.5 million reads per sample on average were obtained from naive, central memory and regulatory T cell samples. The method was immunoSEQ multiplex PCR; TCRdb's version includes in-frame clones alone and lacks a portion of them. The sample yields some 900,000 clones, 15% to 20% seen once. The chain carries TRBV7-9 and TRBJ2-5; tentative D call: TRBD1 (5 bases). Specimen: naive CD4+ T cells from blood. The receptor was isolated from a woman under 30 in good health. The CDR3 protein is CASSLMGLPGLQETQYF. The CDR3 DNA is TGTGCCAGCAGCTTAATGGGTCTCCCAGGGCTCCAAGAGACCCAGTACTTC.